What follows are 29 T cell receptor beta chains derived from one specimen sequenced in a study of blood T cells in healthy people across ages. For the second PCR, which ran for 7 to 11 cycles, a sample-barcoded 5' primer and a J-beta primer mix were used. Each CDR3 protein is one row after TCRdb ran MiXCR on the 5' RACE reads. The sample has around 1.5 million distinct CDR3 sequences, 42% seen once. Sequencing was done on a sample of blood. The receptors originated from a woman younger than 35 in good health.

This CDR3 reads CASSQMPRDKQYF. The CDR3 bases are TGTGCCAGCTCACAAATGCCCAGGGACAAGCAGTACTTC. V usage is TRBV18 and J usage is TRBJ2-7; possibly TRBD1 for D (6 bases). The ends were cut back, 4 bases at V and 8 bases at J, with 15 bases in the middle. The CDR3 is 13 residues long. The germline V gene has CDR1 KGHSH and CDR2 LQKENI.

This clonotype was observed a few times. This rearrangement joins TRBV12-3 or TRBV12-4 to TRBJ1-2, with unresolved D. Trimming stripped 5 bases from V and 9 bases from J, with 10 bases between. The CDR3 is 11 residues long. CDR3 amino acids: CASSDRVRYTF. DNA for the CDR3: TGTGCCAGCAGTGACCGAGTCCGCTACACCTTC.

This clonotype was seen a few times. V usage is TRBV7-2 and J usage is TRBJ2-7, with 8 bases that match TRBD2. J gave up 1 base and V 5 bases, and 13 bases lay outside the gene matches. Germline assignment: CDR1 SGHTA and CDR2 FQGNSA. The CDR3 is 17 amino acids. The CDR3 here is CASSLVSGGGQSYEQYF. CDR3 sequence (DNA): TGTGCCAGCAGCCTCGTCTCCGGGGGGGGTCAGTCCTACGAGCAGTACTTC.

This clonotype has only a few counts. V is TRBV4-1 and J is TRBJ2-7; no firm D call. Germline loops: CDR1 MGHRA, CDR2 YSYEKL. This CDR3 spans 18 amino acids. V was cut by 0 bases and J by 1 base, with 19 bases left in between. The CDR3 reads CASSQDPGSTTRSYEQYF. The CDR3 bases are TGCGCCAGCAGCCAAGATCCTGGAAGCACTACCCGTTCCTACGAGCAGTACTTC.

The CDR3 loop is CSVDGLKGGYGYTF. CDR3 nucleotide sequence: TGCAGCGTTGATGGTCTCAAGGGGGGGTATGGCTACACCTTC. The chain carries TRBV29-1 and TRBJ1-2; maybe TRBD1 (6 bases). CDR3 size: 14 residues. From germline, CDR1 is SQVTM and CDR2 ANQGSEA. V was shortened by 3 bases and J by 5 bases, with 16 bases between the two germline ends.

The genes are TRBV6-5 and TRBJ2-4, with D perhaps matching TRBD1 (6 bases). The J call may be in error: the DNA end matches TRBJ2-7 better. Germline lookup yields CDR1 MNHEY and CDR2 SVGAGI. The CDR3 contains 16 residues. The CDR3 nucleotides are TGTGCCAGCAGTTACTCGCGTGCGACAGGTATTTACGAGCAGTACTTC. It translates to CASSYSRATGIYEQYF.

This sequence joins TRBV27 and TRBJ2-7; TRBD2 matches at 8 bases. CDR3 size: 14 residues. Germline values: CDR1 MNHEY, CDR2 SMNVEV (reference sequence). Unmatched junction bases numbered 11, after V lost 9 bases and J lost 4 bases. CDR3 nucleotides: TGTGCCAGTAGGGGGGCTAGCGGGTTATACGAGCAGTACTTC. Translation gives CASRGASGLYEQYF.

The chain links TRBV29-1 to TRBJ2-5, with D maybe TRBD1 (6 bases). Gene TRBJ2-7 matches the end of the DNA better, so the J call may be wrong. Looked up from germline, CDR1 is SQVTM and CDR2 is ANQGSEA. The CDR3 has 13 amino acids. For the CDR3, the DNA is TGCAGCGTTGGGCTGCTACAGGGACACGAGCAGTACTTC. Protein: CSVGLLQGHEQYF.

This clonotype was found a few times. CDR3 in DNA: TGTGCCAGCAGCCGTCCTAGCGGGAGGGCAGATACGCAGTATTTT. It codes for CASSRPSGRADTQYF. This sequence joins TRBV7-9 and TRBJ2-3, with 12 bases fitting TRBD2. This CDR3 region has 15 residues. V lost 5 bases, J lost 4 bases, and 4 bases stayed unmatched. Per germline, CDR1 SEHNR and CDR2 FQNEAQ (reference sequence).

V and J are TRBV20-1 and TRBJ2-5; tentative D call: TRBD2 (5 bases). The germline V and J ends were trimmed by 3 bases and 1 base, with 12 bases remaining between them. CDR1 DFQATT and CDR2 SNEGSKA come from the germline V gene (reference sequence). This CDR3 has 14 amino acids. The CDR3 DNA is TGCAGTGCTAGCCAGATCGGGATCCAAGAGACCCAGTACTTC. Protein sequence: CSASQIGIQETQYF.

This clonotype was recorded a few times. V usage is TRBV24-1 and J usage is TRBJ2-1, with D perhaps matching TRBD1 or TRBD2 (5 bases each). Trimming pared 5 bases from V and 2 bases from J, leaving 9 bases between. Germline V gene sequence: CDR1 KGHDR, CDR2 SFDVKD. The CDR3 has 14 residues. CDR3 in amino acids: CATSVRGPYNEQFF. The DNA of the CDR3 is TGTGCCACCAGTGTTCGGGGCCCCTACAATGAGCAGTTCTTC.

The V call is TRBV10-3, the J call TRBJ1-4, with unresolved D. Germline lookup yields CDR1 ENHRY and CDR2 SYGVKD. CDR3 length: 14 amino acids. V was clipped by 3 bases and J by 0 bases, with 5 bases between them. The CDR3 DNA follows: TGTGCCATCAGTGAAAGCGCAACTAATGAAAAACTGTTTTTT. Protein sequence: CAISESATNEKLFF.

This clonotype was observed a few times. The chain recombines TRBV7-2 with TRBJ1-2; D is undetermined. Per the germline V gene, CDR1 is SGHTA and CDR2 is FQGNSA. The CDR3 contains 12 residues. V lost 1 base, J lost 8 bases, and 8 bases lay in between. The CDR3 sequence: CASSLVGPGYTF. CDR3 DNA: TGTGCCAGCAGCTTAGTAGGGCCCGGCTACACCTTC.

The chain joins TRBV10-3 to TRBJ2-3; D is ambiguous. Looked up from germline, CDR1 is ENHRY and CDR2 is SYGVKD. CDR3 length equals 14 residues. The V gene lost 0 bases and the J gene lost 3 bases, with 7 bases spanning the gap. CDR3 nucleotide sequence: TGTGCCATCAGTGAGTCTTCGAGGACAGATACGCAGTATTTT. It is translated as CAISESSRTDTQYF.

The genes are TRBV11-2 and TRBJ2-3, with TRBD2 matching 7 bases. Germline V lookup: CDR1 SGHAT, CDR2 FQNNGV. The CDR3 covers 13 residues. V shed 10 bases, J shed 3 bases, and the junction held 7 bases outside the gene matches. The CDR3 coding sequence is TGTGCCAACACCCCTAGCGGAACAGATACGCAGTATTTT. This sequence encodes CANTPSGTDTQYF.

This clonotype was seen once. A much larger clone differs by one base, so this may be a read error. The V call is TRBV6-1, the J call TRBJ2-1; 11 bases line up with TRBD2. TRBJ2-7 matches the DNA end more closely, so the J call is doubtful. CDR3 length equals 18 residues. The germline gives CDR1 MNHNS, CDR2 SASEGT. This CDR3 is CASRPLAGGWSSYNEQYF. The CDR3 DNA follows: TGTGCCAGCAGGCCCCTAGCGGGGGGCTGGAGCTCCTACAATGAGCAGTACTTC.

This rearrangement joins TRBV6-6 to TRBJ2-6; tentatively, D is TRBD1 (6 bases). V lost 6 bases and J 1 base, leaving 16 bases between the germline ends. Germline CDR1 reads MNHNY; CDR2 reads SVGAGI (reference sequence). The CDR3 extends over 17 amino acids. The CDR3: CASSWTAPSSGANVLTF. The CDR3 DNA reads as TGTGCCAGCAGCTGGACAGCCCCGAGTTCTGGGGCCAACGTCCTGACTTTC.

The gene calls are TRBV6-1 and TRBJ2-2, with 8 bases aligning to TRBD1. The germline CDR1 and CDR2 sequences are MNHNS and SASEGT. V shed 6 bases, J shed 0 bases, and the junction held 3 bases outside the gene matches. CDR3 length: 15 amino acids. CDR3 nucleotides: TGTGCCAGCAGACCGGACAGGGCGAACACCGGGGAGCTGTTTTTT. Protein sequence: CASRPDRANTGELFF.

V gene TRBV5-1 combines with J gene TRBJ2-7; TRBD1 might be the D (5 bases). Deletions cut 0 bases from V and 0 bases from J, with 10 bases between. The CDR3 has 15 residues. CDR1 and CDR2 (germline): SGHRS, YFSETQ. CDR3 amino acids: CASSLEGVHSYEQYF. The CDR3 DNA sequence: TGCGCCAGCAGCTTGGAAGGGGTCCACTCCTACGAGCAGTACTTC.

The chain is built from TRBV12-3 or TRBV12-4 and TRBJ1-2; D might be TRBD1 (5 bases). The CDR3 spans 14 residues. Trimming took off 5 bases at V and 7 bases at J, with 17 bases between the two ends. The CDR3: CASSPDGTLFGYTF. The CDR3 DNA sequence: TGTGCCAGCAGTCCCGACGGGACCCTTTTTGGCTACACCTTC.

The V call is TRBV6-2 or TRBV6-3, the J call TRBJ2-7, with D perhaps given as TRBD1 or TRBD2 (5 bases each). CDR1 and CDR2 from the germline V gene are MNHEY and SVGEGT. The CDR3 is made up of 15 amino acids. The ends were cut back, 6 bases at V and 1 base at J, with 16 bases in the middle. CDR3 sequence: CASRVGGDQSYEQYF. In DNA form, the CDR3 reads TGTGCCAGCAGGGTTGGGGGAGATCAGTCCTACGAGCAGTACTTC.

V usage is TRBV29-1 and J usage is TRBJ2-7, with 8 bases fitting TRBD2. V was pared by 1 base and J by 4 bases, with 15 bases of the junction left unmatched. Germline V gene sequence: CDR1 SQVTM, CDR2 ANQGSEA. The CDR3 consists of 17 residues. The CDR3: CSVEGAPWGAGEYEQYF. In DNA form, the CDR3 reads TGCAGCGTTGAAGGCGCTCCATGGGGAGCGGGAGAATACGAGCAGTACTTC.

In this sample, this clonotype turned up a few times. The genes are TRBV29-1 and TRBJ2-3; 8 bases agree with TRBD2. Per germline, CDR1 SQVTM and CDR2 ANQGSEA. This CDR3 contains 13 residues. The V segment lost 7 bases and the J segment 3 bases; nucleotides outside the gene matches: 6. CDR3 nucleotide sequence: TGCAGCGCTATAGCGGGGACGACAGATACGCAGTATTTT. Amino acid sequence: CSAIAGTTDTQYF.

This clonotype showed up just a few times. The rearrangement links TRBV15 to TRBJ2-7; perhaps TRBD2 as D (6 bases). The CDR3 totals 17 residues. Germline V gives CDR1 LNHNV, CDR2 YYDKDF (reference sequence). Trimming took 0 bases from V and 0 from J, leaving 15 bases between them. CDR3 nucleotides: TGTGCCACCAGCAGAGATGGAGGGCGGGCTAACTCCTACGAGCAGTACTTC. Translating gives CATSRDGGRANSYEQYF. The full variable domain, with the rest looked up from reference TRBV15 and TRBJ2-7, is DAMVIQNPRYQVTQFGKPVTLSCSQTLNHNVMYWYQQKSSQAPKLLFHYYDKDFNNEADTPDNFQSRRPNTSFCFLDIRSPGLGDTAMYLCATSRDGGRANSYEQYFGPGTRLTVT.

This chain uses TRBV27 with TRBJ2-3; 8 nucleotides align to TRBD2. The CDR3 runs 16 residues. CDR1 and CDR2 from the germline V gene are MNHEY and SMNVEV (reference sequence). The V and J ends lost 5 bases and 5 bases, in that order; junction bases with no gene match: 12. The CDR3 bases are TGTGCCAGCAGTCAAGCCGGGACTAGAAAGAGAGATACGCAGTATTTT. Translating gives CASSQAGTRKRDTQYF.

Ten or more counts support this clonotype. The V and J genes are TRBV6-6 and TRBJ2-1, with D possibly TRBD2 on 6 matching bases. V was pared by 7 bases and J by 10 bases, with 23 bases between. Looked up from germline, CDR1 is MNHNY and CDR2 is SVGAGI (reference sequence). There are 15 residues in the CDR3. CDR3 in amino acids: CASTMGGRKKREQFF. The CDR3 DNA sequence: TGTGCCAGCACCATGGGGGGACGGAAAAAAAGGGAGCAGTTCTTC.

The chain couples TRBV10-3 to TRBJ1-2; TRBD1 agrees at 8 bases. The germline gives CDR1 ENHRY, CDR2 SYGVKD. The CDR3 is 16 residues long. Losses at the gene ends were 0 bases for V and 4 bases for J; bases not matched to a gene: 7. Written as DNA, the CDR3 is TGTGCCATCAGTGAGTCCCGCCAGGGGGCTGGCTATGGCTACACCTTC. It codes for CAISESRQGAGYGYTF.

The rearrangement joins TRBV28 to TRBJ2-1, with 8 bases lining up with TRBD2. This CDR3 spans 15 amino acids. V gave up 7 bases and J gave up 2 bases; unmatched junction bases: 7. Germline V gives CDR1 MDHEN, CDR2 SYDVKM. The CDR3 spells CASKRDGGAYNEQFF. CDR3 nucleotides: TGTGCCAGCAAGCGAGACGGGGGGGCCTACAATGAGCAGTTCTTC.

To note about this clonotype: The conserved closing phenylalanine or tryptophan is absent in this CDR3, likely reflecting a read error. The rearrangement links TRBV25-1 to TRBJ2-1; 9 positions match TRBD1. The J call may be mistaken, given a closer DNA end match to TRBJ2-7. The CDR3 contains 16 residues. In germline, CDR1 is MGHDK, CDR2 SYGVNS. The DNA of the CDR3 is TGTGCCAGCAGTGCGCCGGGACAGGGTCCACCCTACGAGCAGTACTAC. It is translated as CASSAPGQGPPYEQYY.